This TCR beta chain emerged from a study of T cells in women clearing cervical HPV infection. About this clone: The read gets to within 3 residues of the CDR3 end, and the germline J gene fills in the rest.

TCRdb's table, derived via immunoSEQ multiplex PCR, lists solely in-frame clones and lacks some. The sample's table shows 15,000 to 20,000 clones. The CDR3 extends over 15 amino acids. In germline, CDR1 is SGHRS, CDR2 YFSETQ. This clonotype was obtained from a woman aged 18 to 75 with a cervical HPV16 infection that either progressed to CIN3+ or cleared (not recorded which). Sequencing was carried out using blood buffy coat. The gene calls are TRBV5-1 and TRBJ2-3; D remains unclear. CDR3 DNA, as far as it was read: TGCGCCAGCAGCCCCTCCCGCGTCCATCAAGAGACG. It specifies CASSPSRVHQET. From start to end, the CDR3 is CASSPSRVHQETQYF.